The clone carrying this T cell receptor beta chain has a handful of counts. The length of the CDR3 is 15 residues. From germline, CDR1 is SGHRS and CDR2 YFSETQ. Trimming at V came to 4 bases and at J to 6 bases, leaving 8 bases not matched to a gene. This specimen comes from a study of cytomegalovirus exposure and HLA in healthy donors. The PCR ran on 60 Vbeta and 13 Jbeta primers. TCRdb's table, derived via immunoSEQ multiplex PCR, lists solely in-frame clones and lacks some. The table lists tens of thousands of clones, about 66% of them singletons. The sequence came from a boy between 10 and 17 years old in good health and CMV-seropositive. Specimen: PBMCs. This sequence joins TRBV5-1 and TRBJ2-4, with TRBD1 matching over 9 bases. CDR3 nucleotides: TGCGCCAGCAGCAAGGGGACAGGGTATACAAACATTCAGTACTTC. Encoded protein: CASSKGTGYTNIQYF.